The 21 T cell receptor beta chains below come from one sample, sequenced in a study of identical twins. Each CDR3 protein gets one entry after TCRdb re-called the 5' RACE reads with MiXCR. The sample consists of about 690,000 distinct CDR3 sequences, roughly 6% of them appearing once. The material sequenced was naive T cells sorted from blood. The receptors were gathered from a man aged 18 to 29 in good health.

This clonotype has at least ten counts. The chain recombines TRBV29-1 with TRBJ2-5; D gene unclear. The CDR3 contains 11 residues. Germline CDR1 SQVTM, CDR2 ANQGSEA. CDR3: CSWARAETQYF. CDR3 DNA: TGCAGTTGGGCCCGGGCGGAGACCCAGTACTTC.

This clonotype has ten or more counts. The chain carries TRBV20-1 and TRBJ2-1; TRBD1 might be the D (5 bases). V lost 1 base, J lost 5 bases, and 18 bases lay in between. The CDR3 has 16 amino acids. Germline CDR1 DFQATT, CDR2 SNEGSKA (reference sequence). The CDR3 DNA reads TGCAGTGCTAGAGTCACGGTCAGGGCCGTCGACAATGAGCAGTTCTTC. Translation gives CSARVTVRAVDNEQFF.

The rearrangement links TRBV5-5 to TRBJ1-3; D is perhaps TRBD1 (6 bases). Germline V gene lookup returns CDR1 SGHKS and CDR2 YYEKEE (reference sequence). The CDR3 is 15 amino acids. With 4 bases removed from V and 0 bases from J, the gap between germline ends came to 11 bases. CDR3 sequence: CASSPWTVSGNTIYF. CDR3 bases: TGTGCCAGCAGCCCGTGGACAGTCTCTGGAAACACCATATATTTT.

This clonotype was counted ten times or more. In DNA, the CDR3 is TGCAGCGGTTACAGGGACGAAAAACTGTTTTTT. The encoded protein is CSGYRDEKLFF. The rearrangement uses TRBV29-1 and TRBJ1-4, with D tentatively TRBD1 (6 bases). The V gene lost 7 bases and the J gene lost 8 bases, with 11 bases spanning the gap. The CDR3 covers 11 residues. Germline V gene lookup returns CDR1 SQVTM and CDR2 ANQGSEA.

This clonotype was detected a few times. The V and J genes are TRBV27 and TRBJ2-1; TRBD1 or TRBD2 may be the D gene (5 bases each). CDR1 is MNHEY and CDR2 is SMNVEV in the germline V gene (reference sequence). The CDR3 consists of 16 residues. The V and J ends lost 4 bases and 5 bases respectively, with 18 bases between them. The chain's CDR3 is CASSYAQGLGDNEQFF. The DNA for the CDR3 is TGTGCCAGCAGTTACGCTCAGGGTTTGGGAGACAATGAGCAGTTCTTC.

This clonotype was observed a few times. The germline gene is not matched at one end of the junction; a read error may be the cause. The chain joins TRBV2 to TRBJ2-5; 15 nucleotides align to TRBD2. The CDR3 consists of 16 residues. Germline CDR1 reads SNHLY; CDR2 reads FYNNEI. The CDR3 nucleotides are TGTGCCAGCAGTATCGGACTAGCGGGAGGGCAAGTGACCCAGTACTTC. This sequence encodes CASSIGLAGGQVTQYF.

This chain uses TRBV7-7 with TRBJ2-2; D gene uncertain. The CDR3 loop spans 13 amino acids. V was clipped by 7 bases and J by 2 bases, with 8 bases between them. From germline, CDR1 is SSHAT and CDR2 FNYEAQ (reference sequence). The CDR3 protein is CASKATNTGELFF. Written as DNA, the CDR3 is TGTGCCAGCAAAGCGACAAACACCGGGGAGCTGTTTTTT.

The chain recombines TRBV10-3 with TRBJ2-3; the D is unclear. This CDR3 region has 12 residues. CDR1 and CDR2 (germline): ENHRY, SYGVKD. V dropped 4 bases and J dropped 6 bases, with 8 bases sitting between them. In DNA, the CDR3 is TGTGCCATCAGTGGTCACGGCGATACGCAGTATTTT. This codes for CAISGHGDTQYF.

This clonotype was seen more than once but under ten times. The chain recombines TRBV3-1 with TRBJ2-7; no reliable D call. Germline V gene sequence: CDR1 LGHDT, CDR2 YNNKEL (reference sequence). With 3 bases removed from V and 4 bases from J, the gap between germline ends came to 10 bases. The CDR3 is 13 amino acids. CDR3 DNA: TGTGCCAGCAGCCAGACGGACGGTTACGAGCAGTACTTC. As protein: CASSQTDGYEQYF.

In this sample, this clonotype turned up many times. The rearrangement links TRBV12-3 or TRBV12-4 to TRBJ1-2; D is ambiguous. The V end lost 5 bases, the J end lost 7 bases, and 14 bases lay between the germline ends. CDR3 length: 13 amino acids. The CDR3 coding sequence is TGTGCCAGCAGTGAAATCGTGTCGCGTGGCTACACCTTC. Translated: CASSEIVSRGYTF.

The table lists this clonotype with many counts. The genes are TRBV20-1 and TRBJ2-3, with D unresolved. Per the germline V gene, CDR1 is DFQATT and CDR2 is SNEGSKA (reference sequence). V shed 2 bases and J shed 5 bases, with 20 bases lying between them. This CDR3 is built from 16 residues. The CDR3 DNA reads as TGCAGTGCTAGACCCCTCGAAGACATTATGGAAGATACGCAGTATTTT. Protein sequence: CSARPLEDIMEDTQYF.

This clonotype has ten or more counts. The gene calls are TRBV7-2 and TRBJ2-1; D is unresolved. The CDR3 runs to 13 residues. V dropped 4 bases and J dropped 6 bases, with 10 bases sitting between them. Germline-derived CDR1 and CDR2 are SGHTA and FQGNSA. CDR3 sequence (DNA): TGTGCCAGCAGCTCCACCCGGTTCAATGAGCAGTTCTTC. It yields the protein CASSSTRFNEQFF.

This clonotype was seen repeatedly, ten times or more. The chain recombines TRBV20-1 with TRBJ2-1, with 10 bases that match TRBD2. The V gene end was trimmed by 1 base and the J gene end by 10 bases; junction bases not matched to a gene: 10. Germline lookup yields CDR1 DFQATT and CDR2 SNEGSKA (reference sequence). There are 15 residues in the CDR3. The CDR3 here is CSARVPSGRAFEQFF. CDR3 in DNA: TGCAGTGCTAGAGTTCCCAGCGGGAGGGCCTTCGAGCAGTTCTTC.

Of note for this clonotype: This may be a read error: a much more frequent sequence differs by one nucleotide. The CDR3 carries no conserved terminal phenylalanine or tryptophan, so it likely arises from a read error. The chain is built from TRBV7-2 and TRBJ2-2; 7 bases fit TRBD2. CDR1 SGHTA and CDR2 FQGNSA come from the germline V gene. The CDR3 has 16 residues. V dropped 1 base and J dropped 2; count of bases not matched to a gene: 4. The CDR3 sequence: CASSLVGGTNTGELFL. CDR3 nucleotide sequence: TGTGCCAGCAGCTTAGTCGGGGGGACCAACACCGGGGAGCTGTTTTTG.

This clonotype showed up just a few times. The chain couples TRBV9 to TRBJ2-7; 8 nucleotides align to TRBD1. Germline V gene data show CDR1 as SGDLS and CDR2 as YYNGEE. This CDR3 contains 15 residues. The V gene end was trimmed by 2 bases and the J gene end by 2 bases; junction bases not matched to a gene: 6. CDR3 protein: CASSVMAGGTYEQYF. DNA of the CDR3: TGTGCCAGCAGCGTTATGGCAGGGGGCACCTACGAGCAGTACTTC.

This clonotype was counted only a few times. Here the CDR3 reads CASSQAKWGYEQYF. CDR3 sequence (DNA): TGCGCCAGCAGCCAAGCTAAGTGGGGCTACGAGCAGTACTTC. This chain links TRBV4-3 with TRBJ2-7; D is uncertain. The V and J ends lost 1 base and 3 bases respectively, with 10 bases between them. From germline, CDR1 is LGHNA and CDR2 YSLEER. The CDR3 contains 14 residues.

In its sample, this clonotype was seen many times. The chain has TRBV5-1 and TRBJ1-1, with a tentative D call TRBD1 (5 bases). Germline CDR1 SGHRS, CDR2 YFSETQ. This CDR3 region has 13 residues. Trimming removed 4 bases at V and 9 bases at J, with 16 bases between. The CDR3 bases are TGCGCCAGCAGCGGAGGTACTACAGGCCAAGCTTTCTTT. Translating it yields CASSGGTTGQAFF.

The chain joins TRBV7-3 to TRBJ2-1, with 15 bases that match TRBD2. Germline CDR1 is SGHTA and CDR2 is FQGTGA. The CDR3 runs to 18 residues. V was clipped by 5 bases and J by 7 bases; unmatched bases: 12. CDR3 in DNA: TGTGCCAGCAGCAGAAATCCGGGACTAGCGGGAGGAAGGAATGAGCAGTTCTTC. It is translated as CASSRNPGLAGGRNEQFF.

In this sample, this clonotype turned up many times. The V gene is TRBV27, the J gene TRBJ2-3; D gene ambiguous. This CDR3 contains 15 residues. V was cut by 6 bases and J by 0 bases, with 13 bases left in between. CDR1 is MNHEY, CDR2 SMNVEV, per germline (reference sequence). Written as DNA, the CDR3 is TGTGCCAGCAGGAATCTCAAAACTAGCACAGATACGCAGTATTTT. Encoded protein: CASRNLKTSTDTQYF.

This chain uses TRBV6-5 with TRBJ2-7, with 12 bases matching TRBD1. The trim removed 4 bases at V and 2 bases at J, leaving 0 bases unmatched. Germline CDR1 reads MNHEY; CDR2 reads SVGAGI. This CDR3 is built from 14 residues. The CDR3 sequence: CASSWDRGPYEQYF. CDR3 coding DNA: TGTGCCAGCAGTTGGGACAGGGGGCCCTACGAGCAGTACTTC.

This clonotype has a count of ten or more. This chain links TRBV5-1 with TRBJ1-4, with 7 bases lining up with TRBD1. CDR3 length: 14 amino acids. CDR1 is SGHRS and CDR2 is YFSETQ in the germline V gene. V was clipped by 2 bases and J by 10 bases; unmatched bases: 8. In nucleotides, the CDR3 is TGCGCCAGCAGCTTTGAAGGGGGCGCGGGAAAACTGTTTTTT. Translation: CASSFEGGAGKLFF.